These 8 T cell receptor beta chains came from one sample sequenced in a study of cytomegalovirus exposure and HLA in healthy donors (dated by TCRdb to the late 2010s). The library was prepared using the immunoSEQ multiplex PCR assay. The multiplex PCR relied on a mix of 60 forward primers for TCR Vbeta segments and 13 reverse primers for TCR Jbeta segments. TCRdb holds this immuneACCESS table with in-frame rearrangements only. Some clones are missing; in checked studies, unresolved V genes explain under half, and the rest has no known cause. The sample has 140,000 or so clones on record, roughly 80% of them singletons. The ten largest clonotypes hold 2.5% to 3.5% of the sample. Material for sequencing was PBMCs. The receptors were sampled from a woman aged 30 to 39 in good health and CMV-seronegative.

CDR3 protein: CSAKDTAEAFF. The CDR3 DNA is TGCAGTGCTAAAGACACAGCTGAAGCTTTCTTT. This chain joins TRBV20-1 and TRBJ1-1; D gene uncertain. V gave up 4 bases and J gave up 6 bases, with 9 bases separating them. The CDR3 contains 11 residues. Germline CDR1 and CDR2: DFQATT and SNEGSKA (reference sequence).

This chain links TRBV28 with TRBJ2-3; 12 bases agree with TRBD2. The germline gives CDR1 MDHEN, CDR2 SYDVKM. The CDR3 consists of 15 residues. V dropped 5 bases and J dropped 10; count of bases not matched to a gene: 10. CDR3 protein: CASSQTSGSPLAQYF. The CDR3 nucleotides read TGTGCCAGCAGTCAGACTAGCGGGAGCCCCCTTGCGCAGTATTTT.

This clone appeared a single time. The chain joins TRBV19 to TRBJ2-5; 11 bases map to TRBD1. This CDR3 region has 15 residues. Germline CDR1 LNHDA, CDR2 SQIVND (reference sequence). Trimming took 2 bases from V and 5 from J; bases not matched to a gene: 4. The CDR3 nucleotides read TGTGCCAGTAGTATATCGGGGGACAGGGGGGAGACCCAGTACTTC. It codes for CASSISGDRGETQYF.

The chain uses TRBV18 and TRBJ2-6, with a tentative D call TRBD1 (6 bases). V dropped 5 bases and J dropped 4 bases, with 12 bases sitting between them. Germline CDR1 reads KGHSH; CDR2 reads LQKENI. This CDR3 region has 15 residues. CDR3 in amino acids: CASSDTGRGANVLTF. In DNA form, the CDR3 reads TGTGCCAGCTCAGACACAGGGAGAGGGGCCAACGTCCTGACTTTC.

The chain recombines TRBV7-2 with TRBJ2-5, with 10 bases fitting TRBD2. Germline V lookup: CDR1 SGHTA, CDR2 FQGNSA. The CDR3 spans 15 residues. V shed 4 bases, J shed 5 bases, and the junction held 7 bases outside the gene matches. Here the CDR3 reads CASSSGEAGGETQYF. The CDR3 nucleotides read TGTGCCAGCAGCTCCGGGGAAGCGGGGGGGGAGACCCAGTACTTC.

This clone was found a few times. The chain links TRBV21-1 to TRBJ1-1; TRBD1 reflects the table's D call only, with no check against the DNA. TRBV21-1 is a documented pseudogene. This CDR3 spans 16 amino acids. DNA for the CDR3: TGTGCCAGCAGCAAAAGAAAGGGGCGAAGGGGCACTGAAGCTTTCTTT. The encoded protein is CASSKRKGRRGTEAFF.

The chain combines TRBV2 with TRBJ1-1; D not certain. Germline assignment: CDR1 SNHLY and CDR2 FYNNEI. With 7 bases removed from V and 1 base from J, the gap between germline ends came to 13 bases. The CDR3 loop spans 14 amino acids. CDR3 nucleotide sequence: TGTGCCAGCACTGGGCTACCAGGGAACACTGAAGCTTTCTTT. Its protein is CASTGLPGNTEAFF.

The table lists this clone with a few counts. CDR3 sequence reads: CASRREVLPNYGYTF. For the CDR3, the DNA is TGTGCCAGCAGGAGGGAGGTGCTCCCAAACTATGGCTACACCTTC. The chain employs TRBV2 and TRBJ1-2, with D unresolved. The V end lost 6 bases, the J end lost 2 bases, and 16 bases lay between the germline ends. The CDR3 loop spans 15 amino acids. Germline CDR1 is SNHLY and CDR2 is FYNNEI.